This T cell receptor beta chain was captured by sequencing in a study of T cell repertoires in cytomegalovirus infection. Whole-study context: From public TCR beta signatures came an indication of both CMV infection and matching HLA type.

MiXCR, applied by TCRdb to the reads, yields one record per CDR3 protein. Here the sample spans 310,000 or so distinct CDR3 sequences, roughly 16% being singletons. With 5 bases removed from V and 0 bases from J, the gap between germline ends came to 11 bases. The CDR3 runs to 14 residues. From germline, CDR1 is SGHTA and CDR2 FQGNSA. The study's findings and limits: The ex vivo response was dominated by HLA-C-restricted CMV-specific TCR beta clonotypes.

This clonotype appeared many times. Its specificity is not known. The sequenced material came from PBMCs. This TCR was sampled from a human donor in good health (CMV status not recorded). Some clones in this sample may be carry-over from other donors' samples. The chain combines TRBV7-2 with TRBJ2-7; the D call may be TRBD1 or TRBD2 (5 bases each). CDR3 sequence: CASSPYGGSYEQYF. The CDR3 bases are TGTGCCAGCAGCCCGTATGGGGGCTCCTACGAGCAGTACTTC.